The 14 T cell receptor beta chains below come from one sample, sequenced in a study of blood T cell repertoires in COVID-19. The data were produced by immunoSEQ multiplex PCR, yet TCRdb's version contains in-frame clones alone and is incomplete. Among a few hundred thousand clones listed, about 90% were seen once. The material sequenced was peripheral blood. These receptor sequences come from a woman in her twenties or thirties with COVID-19, enrolled during active disease.

This CDR3 is CASTGQGQAPEAFF. DNA for the CDR3: TGTGCCAGCACCGGACAGGGGCAAGCGCCTGAAGCTTTCTTT. V usage is TRBV27 and J usage is TRBJ1-1; 9 positions agree with TRBD1. The germline CDR1 and CDR2 sequences are MNHEY and SMNVEV (reference sequence). V trimming: 7 bases; J trimming: 6 bases; junction bases outside the gene matches: 9. The CDR3 has 14 residues.

The chain links TRBV18 to TRBJ1-1; 7 nucleotides line up with TRBD1. The trim removed 1 base at V and 1 base at J, leaving 3 bases unmatched. The CDR3 covers 15 residues. Germline lookup yields CDR1 KGHSH and CDR2 LQKENI. The CDR3 bases are TGTGCCAGCTCACCACTCGGGACAGCGAACACTGAAGCTTTCTTT. Translating gives CASSPLGTANTEAFF.

The chain employs TRBV10-3 and TRBJ2-2, with 7 nucleotides matching TRBD2. Germline trimming cut 9 bases from V and 4 bases from J; bases unmatched to any gene: 8. In germline, CDR1 is ENHRY, CDR2 SYGVKD. CDR3 length: 14 amino acids. The CDR3 DNA sequence: TGTGCCATATCACGGGAGGAGGCCACCGGGGAGCTGTTTTTT. Translated: CAISREEATGELFF.

J is TRBJ2-7 and V is TRBV27; D perhaps matches TRBD2 (5 bases). Trimming shortened V by 3 bases and J by 2 bases, and 11 bases separated the two germline ends. CDR3 length: 14 amino acids. Germline V gives CDR1 MNHEY, CDR2 SMNVEV (reference sequence). For the CDR3, the DNA is TGTGCCAGCAGTTTGCAAGAGGGTCCCTACGAGCAGTACTTC. Translation: CASSLQEGPYEQYF.

The rearrangement uses TRBV18 and TRBJ2-1; D uncertain. Germline V lookup: CDR1 KGHSH, CDR2 LQKENI. V lost 1 base and J 6 bases, leaving 13 bases between the germline ends. This CDR3 comprises 15 residues. CDR3 sequence: CASSPLLDSGNEQFF. The DNA for the CDR3 is TGTGCCAGCTCACCACTCCTAGATTCGGGCAATGAGCAGTTCTTC. Together with reference TRBV18 and TRBJ2-1, the CDR3 gives the full variable domain: NAGVMQNPRHLVRRRGQEARLRCSPMKGHSHVYWYRQLPEEGLKFMVYLQKENIIDESGMPKERFSAEFPKEGPSILRIQQVVRGDSAAYFCASSPLLDSGNEQFFGPGTRLTVL.

The chain has TRBV5-4 and TRBJ1-2; D remains unclear. Germline-derived CDR1 and CDR2 are SGHNT and YYREEE (reference sequence). The CDR3 has 13 residues. V lost 4 bases, J lost 1 base, and 8 bases lay in between. CDR3 sequence (DNA): TGTGCCAGCAGCAACCCCAGTAACTATGGCTACACCTTC. This sequence encodes CASSNPSNYGYTF. Full variable domain (rest looked up from reference TRBV5-4 and TRBJ1-2): ETGVTQSPTHLIKTRGQQVTLRCSSQSGHNTVSWYQQALGQGPQFIFQYYREEENGRGNFPPRFSGLQFPNYSSELNVNALELDDSALYLCASSNPSNYGYTFGSGTRLTVV.

The chain has TRBV19 and TRBJ1-4; D is uncertain. Trimming left V 3 bases short and J 0 bases short, with 8 bases between. This CDR3 comprises 15 residues. In germline, CDR1 is LNHDA, CDR2 SQIVND (reference sequence). The CDR3 DNA is TGTGCCAGTAGTATGCAGATTGCAACTAATGAAAAACTGTTTTTT. Protein: CASSMQIATNEKLFF.

V is TRBV5-1 and J is TRBJ2-3; 7 positions agree with TRBD2. The CDR3 loop spans 17 amino acids. The V gene's germline CDR1 is SGHRS and CDR2 YFSETQ. The V gene end was trimmed by 4 bases and the J gene end by 2 bases; junction bases not matched to a gene: 13. DNA of the CDR3: TGCGCCAGCAGCCTGGGAAGGGTCGGGGGGAACACAGATACGCAGTATTTT. Translated, it gives CASSLGRVGGNTDTQYF.

The V call is TRBV6-6, the J call TRBJ1-1; 8 positions match TRBD1. This CDR3 comprises 14 residues. Germline V gene data show CDR1 as MNHNY and CDR2 as SVGAGI (reference sequence). J was trimmed by 3 bases and V by 9 bases; bases with no gene match: 9. CDR3: CARRSPDRDTEAFF. CDR3 nucleotide sequence: TGTGCCAGACGGTCCCCGGACAGGGACACTGAAGCTTTCTTT.

The chain recombines TRBV11-2 with TRBJ2-1; TRBD2 aligns across 16 bases. Germline lookup yields CDR1 SGHAT and CDR2 FQNNGV. The CDR3 is 17 residues long. J lost 8 bases, V lost 1 base, and 5 bases had no gene match. The CDR3 loop reads CASSLGGLAGGRHEQFF. In nucleotides, the CDR3 is TGTGCCAGCAGCTTAGGGGGACTAGCGGGAGGGAGGCATGAGCAGTTCTTC. The full variable domain, rest sourced from reference TRBV11-2 and TRBJ2-1, is EAGVAQSPRYKIIEKRQSVAFWCNPISGHATLYWYQQILGQGPKLLIQFQNNGVVDDSQLPKDRFSAERLKGVDSTLKIQPAKLEDSAVYLCASSLGGLAGGRHEQFFGPGTRLTVL.

CDR3 DNA: TGTGCCACCAGCAGAGAGGACAGTTCGGTTGGCTACACCTTC. Translating gives CATSREDSSVGYTF. J is TRBJ1-2 and V is TRBV15; D may be TRBD1 (6 bases). With 0 bases removed from V and 7 bases from J, the gap between germline ends came to 12 bases. CDR1 and CDR2 (germline): LNHNV, YYDKDF (reference sequence). The CDR3 has 14 residues.

This clone was counted a few times. CDR3 in amino acids: CASSLDPQLNYGYTF. The CDR3 region has the DNA TGTGCCAGCAGCTTGGACCCCCAGTTGAACTATGGCTACACCTTC. V usage is TRBV5-8 and J usage is TRBJ1-2, with D unresolved. Germline V CDR1 and CDR2: SGHTS, YDEGEE. Trimming shortened V by 0 bases and J by 2 bases, and 11 bases separated the two germline ends. This CDR3 has 15 residues.

The V and J genes are TRBV29-1 and TRBJ2-6; D might be TRBD1 (8 bases). In germline, CDR1 is SQVTM, CDR2 ANQGSEA. Between the trimmed V and J ends, which lost 6 bases and 0 bases, there was a span of 18 bases. This CDR3 is 17 amino acids long. CDR3 protein: CSVSHRGGFSGANVLTF. The CDR3 DNA sequence: TGCAGCGTGAGCCACAGGGGGGGATTCTCTGGGGCCAACGTCCTGACTTTC.

V is TRBV5-1 and J is TRBJ1-6; 7 nucleotides align to TRBD1. V shed 5 bases and J 7 bases; nucleotides not matched to a gene: 9. The CDR3 contains 15 residues. Per germline, CDR1 SGHRS and CDR2 YFSETQ. This CDR3 is CASSFQGDANSPLHF. CDR3 in DNA: TGCGCCAGCAGTTTCCAGGGGGATGCGAATTCACCCCTCCACTTT.